The clone carrying this T cell receptor beta chain has more than one count but fewer than ten. This entry is derived from a study of blood T cells in healthy people across ages. A J-beta primer mix and a sample-barcoded 5' primer were used in a second PCR of roughly 6 to 11 cycles. TCRdb reprocessed the 5' RACE reads with MiXCR, giving one entry per CDR3 protein. The sample has approximately 1.5 million distinct CDR3 sequences, about 35% seen once. The V end lost 0 bases, the J end lost 1 base, and 13 bases lay between the germline ends. This CDR3 comprises 17 residues. The germline CDR1 and CDR2 sequences are LGHNA and YNFKEQ.

This clonotype was obtained from a woman between 25 and 40 years old in good health. V gene TRBV4-2 combines with J gene TRBJ1-5; TRBD1 might be the D (6 bases). The sequenced sample consisted of blood. CDR3 nucleotides: TGTGCCAGCAGCCAAGAGGGGGGCCTTCGAAGCAATCAGCCCCAGCATTTT. The encoded protein is CASSQEGGLRSNQPQHF.